These T cell receptor beta chains were read from a single sample in a study of CD8+ T cells in alopecia areata. This table comes from immunoSEQ multiplex PCR, and its TCRdb copy is limited to in-frame clones, with some not included. The sample has around 300,000 clones; about 60% are singletons. The sample in question was CD4+ T cells sorted from blood, obtained at roughly week 53, from a patient treated with tofacitinib. The source is a human donor with alopecia areata. Both conserved end residues are part of each CDR3. The D gene is left open where the match is weak. The size field is filled for only some rows; it gives once, few, many or a size class.

v_call	clone_size	j_call	d_call	cdr3_aa	cdr3_nt
TRBV27	few	TRBJ1-1	NA	CASSRGSRNTEAFF	TGTGCCAGCAGTAGGGGATCGAGGAACACTGAAGCTTTCTTT
TRBV25-1	NA	TRBJ1-4	TRBD1	CASSEAQQGLDEKLFF	TGTGCCAGCAGTGAAGCCCAACAGGGGCTAGATGAAAAACTGTTTTTT
TRBV2	few	TRBJ2-1	NA	CASGELGILYNEQFF	TGTGCCAGCGGTGAGCTCGGGATCCTCTACAATGAGCAGTTCTTC
TRBV20-1	NA	TRBJ2-7	NA	CSARGNEQYF	TGCAGTGCTAGAGGGAACGAGCAGTACTTC
TRBV5-6	NA	TRBJ2-7	NA	CASSWNSYEQYF	TGTGCCAGCAGCTGGAACTCCTACGAGCAGTACTTC
TRBV25-1	NA	TRBJ1-6	TRBD1	CASSEGRQGSNSPLHF	TGTGCCAGCAGTGAAGGGCGACAGGGATCCAATTCACCCCTCCACTTT
TRBV7-2	NA	TRBJ2-3	TRBD2	CASSITLAGSGEDTQYF	TGTGCCAGCAGCATCACCCTAGCGGGTTCCGGGGAAGATACGCAGTATTTT
TRBV29-1	few	TRBJ2-5	NA	CSVEDDREESQYF	TGCAGCGTTGAAGACGACCGGGAAGAGAGCCAGTACTTC
TRBV7-9	NA	TRBJ2-1	TRBD2	CASIHHGGDNEQFF	TGTGCCAGCATCCACCACGGGGGGGACAATGAGCAGTTCTTC
TRBV5-6	NA	TRBJ1-2	NA	CASSLVRGANGYTF	TGTGCCAGCAGCTTGGTTCGGGGGGCGAATGGCTACACCTTC
TRBV6-6	NA	TRBJ1-6	TRBD1	CASSYGTGDSPLHF	TGTGCCAGCAGTTACGGGACAGGGGATTCACCCCTCCACTTT
TRBV7-9	NA	TRBJ2-5	TRBD2	CASSFRTSGAGETQYF	TGTGCCAGCAGCTTCCGGACTAGCGGGGCTGGAGAGACCCAGTACTTC
TRBV29-1	NA	TRBJ2-4	NA	CSAASFGVAKNIQYF	TGCAGCGCGGCGAGCTTCGGGGTAGCCAAAAACATTCAGTACTTC
TRBV2	few	TRBJ1-4	TRBD1	CASSGATGDEKLFF	TGTGCCAGCAGTGGGGCGACAGGGGACGAAAAACTGTTTTTT
TRBV19	few	TRBJ1-1	NA	CASRANTEAFF	TGTGCCAGTAGAGCAAACACTGAAGCTTTCTTT
TRBV30	once	TRBJ2-7	NA	CAWSVHTGPYEQYF	TGTGCCTGGAGTGTACATACGGGACCCTACGAGCAGTACTTC
TRBV5-4	NA	TRBJ1-1	TRBD1	CASSPRRQRTGDAEAFF	TGTGCCAGCAGCCCTCGCAGACAAAGGACAGGGGACGCTGAAGCTTTCTTT
TRBV30	NA	TRBJ2-3	NA	CACQQTMSADTQYF	TGTGCCTGTCAACAGACAATGAGCGCAGATACGCAGTATTTT
TRBV7-9	NA	TRBJ2-7	TRBD1	CASSGDRTGRYEQYF	TGTGCCAGCAGCGGTGACCGGACAGGGCGATACGAGCAGTACTTC
TRBV5-1	NA	TRBJ2-1	NA	CASSAGSTNEQFF	TGCGCCAGCAGCGCCGGGTCCACAAATGAGCAGTTCTTC
TRBV4-2	few	TRBJ2-2	NA	CASSQRADPVTGELFF	TGTGCCAGCAGCCAGAGGGCGGACCCCGTCACCGGGGAGCTGTTTTTT
TRBV30	NA	TRBJ1-2	NA	CAWFRDWGYTF	TGTGCCTGGTTCAGGGACTGGGGCTACACCTTC
TRBV2	NA	TRBJ2-7	NA	CASSGLWGTEQYF	TGTGCCAGCAGTGGTCTCTGGGGGACCGAGCAGTACTTC
TRBV10-2	NA	TRBJ1-1	NA	CASSDQDRGAFF	TGCGCCAGCAGTGACCAGGACCGGGGGGCTTTCTTT
TRBV6-6	NA	TRBJ2-2	NA	CASSYSSGSNTGELFF	TGTGCCAGCAGTTACTCGAGCGGATCGAACACCGGGGAGCTGTTTTTT
TRBV6-1	NA	TRBJ2-1	NA	CASSENHGNFYNEQFF	TGTGCCAGCAGTGAAAATCACGGGAATTTCTACAATGAGCAGTTCTTC
TRBV30	NA	TRBJ1-2	NA	CATDGYTF	TGTGCCACCGATGGCTACACCTTC
TRBV30	NA	TRBJ2-1	NA	CAWSVLDEQFF	TGTGCCTGGAGTGTACTGGATGAGCAGTTCTTC
TRBV6-1	NA	TRBJ1-2	NA	CASSGLVESVSYGYTF	TGTGCCAGCAGTGGACTAGTAGAATCTGTTAGCTATGGCTACACCTTC
TRBV5-6	NA	TRBJ2-7	NA	CASSPDGTSYEQYF	TGTGCCAGCAGCCCCGACGGGACGTCCTACGAGCAGTACTTC
TRBV5-4	NA	TRBJ2-1	TRBD2	CASSLVERGGEQFF	TGTGCCAGCAGCTTGGTCGAGCGGGGCGGTGAGCAGTTCTTC
TRBV6-1	NA	TRBJ2-1	NA	CASIQDRSYNEQFF	TGTGCCAGCATTCAAGACAGGTCCTACAATGAGCAGTTCTTC
TRBV12-5	NA	TRBJ2-1	NA	CASAQFLNSYNEQFF	TGTGCTAGTGCCCAATTCCTGAACAGCTACAATGAGCAGTTCTTC
TRBV29-1	NA	TRBJ1-4	TRBD1	CSAVTGGGEKLFF	TGCAGCGCCGTGACAGGGGGCGGAGAAAAACTGTTTTTT
TRBV5-1	NA	TRBJ1-6	TRBD1	CASSSPAGQGVLPSPLHF	TGCGCCAGCAGCTCCCCGGCCGGACAGGGGGTTCTCCCCTCACCCCTCCACTTT
TRBV4-1	once	TRBJ2-7	NA	CASGRQDSSYEQYF	TGCGCCAGCGGTAGACAGGACAGCTCCTACGAGCAGTACTTC
TRBV5-1	NA	TRBJ1-2	TRBD1	CASSFDRVDGYTF	TGCGCCAGCAGCTTTGACAGGGTTGATGGCTACACCTTC
TRBV5-1	once	TRBJ2-7	TRBD1	CASSGQGAEQYF	TGCGCCAGCAGCGGACAGGGGGCCGAGCAGTACTTC
TRBV29-1	NA	TRBJ1-1	NA	CSVENTGLEAFF	TGCAGCGTTGAAAATACTGGGCTAGAAGCTTTCTTT
TRBV27	NA	TRBJ1-2	NA	CASSLRQGMFGGYTF	TGTGCCAGCAGTTTAAGGCAGGGGATGTTTGGTGGCTACACCTTC
TRBV5-1	NA	TRBJ2-1	TRBD2	CASSLELAAYNEQFF	TGCGCCAGCAGCTTGGAACTAGCGGCCTACAATGAGCAGTTCTTC
TRBV13	NA	TRBJ1-6	NA	CASSSRQIRNSPLHF	TGTGCCAGCAGTAGTCGACAGATCAGGAATTCACCCCTCCACTTT
TRBV27	NA	TRBJ1-1	NA	CASSFHLNTEAFF	TGTGCCAGCAGTTTTCACCTGAACACTGAAGCTTTCTTT
TRBV29-1	few	TRBJ2-3	NA	CSASWDTDTQYF	TGCAGCGCTAGCTGGGACACAGATACGCAGTATTTT
TRBV11-1	NA	TRBJ1-1	TRBD1	CASSLYRGTEAFF	TGTGCCAGCAGCTTATACAGGGGCACTGAAGCTTTCTTT
TRBV4-2	once	TRBJ2-1	TRBD1	CASSHPGTGYNEQFF	TGTGCCAGCAGCCACCCCGGGACAGGGTACAATGAGCAGTTCTTC
TRBV10-2	once	TRBJ1-5	NA	CASSAGNQPQHF	TGCGCCAGCAGTGCCGGCAATCAGCCCCAGCATTTT
TRBV7-2	NA	TRBJ2-7	TRBD2	CASRRGNEQYF	TGTGCCAGCAGGCGGGGGAACGAGCAGTACTTC
TRBV4-3	NA	TRBJ2-3	NA	CASSRGQFYTDTQYF	TGCGCCAGCAGCCGAGGACAGTTCTACACAGATACGCAGTATTTT
TRBV18	few	TRBJ2-2	NA	CASSQDRTGELFF	TGTGCCAGCTCACAAGACAGGACCGGGGAGCTGTTTTTT
TRBV2	NA	TRBJ2-3	TRBD2	CASGGGPDTQYF	TGTGCCAGCGGCGGGGGGCCAGATACGCAGTATTTT
TRBV9	NA	TRBJ2-7	NA	CASSVDGLSQTKQYF	TGTGCCAGCAGCGTAGATGGCCTATCCCAGACGAAGCAGTACTTC
TRBV4-2	NA	TRBJ2-5	NA	CASSQVLARETQYF	TGTGCCAGCAGCCAAGTACTAGCACGAGAGACCCAGTACTTC
TRBV5-1	few	TRBJ2-1	NA	CASSLAWSSEQFF	TGCGCCAGCAGCCTTGCCTGGAGTAGTGAGCAGTTCTTC